These T cell receptor beta chains were read from a single sample in a study of cytomegalovirus exposure and HLA in healthy donors. Profiling relied on immunoSEQ multiplex PCR, and the TCRdb table lists in-frame clones only, not all of them. The sample has 150,000 to 200,000 clones, 75% to 80% seen once. The specimen sequenced was PBMCs. The receptors come from a female donor in good health and CMV-seronegative. The CDR3 runs from the conserved cysteine through the conserved F or W. The D gene is left open where the match is weak. Expanded clones are given a class, and other clones once, few, many or no size at all.

abundance: NA
d_gene: TRBD1
j_gene: TRBJ2-2
v_gene: TRBV7-2
CDR3nt: TGTGCCAGCAGCTACAGACAGGGGGCTGGGGAGCTGTTTTTT
CDR3aa: CASSYRQGAGELFF

abundance: NA
d_gene: TRBD1
j_gene: TRBJ2-2
v_gene: TRBV19
CDR3nt: TGTGCCAGTAGTAAGACAGGGGGAGTTGGCGGGGAGCTGTTTTTT
CDR3aa: CASSKTGGVGGELFF

abundance: NA
d_gene: TRBD2
j_gene: TRBJ2-1
v_gene: TRBV7-6
CDR3nt: TGTGCCAGCAGCTCAACCCTCAGCGGGAGATCCTACAATGAGCAGTTCTTC
CDR3aa: CASSSTLSGRSYNEQFF

abundance: NA
d_gene: NA
j_gene: TRBJ1-2
v_gene: TRBV29-1
CDR3nt: TGCAGCGTTGAAGGCGGCCAGAACTATGGCTACACCTTC
CDR3aa: CSVEGGQNYGYTF

abundance: NA
d_gene: TRBD1
j_gene: TRBJ1-4
v_gene: TRBV15
CDR3nt: TGTGCCACCGGACAGGGGGCTGTAGAAAAACTGTTTTTT
CDR3aa: CATGQGAVEKLFF

abundance: few
d_gene: NA
j_gene: TRBJ2-4
v_gene: TRBV5-8
CDR3nt: TGTGCCAGCAGCTTTATAGTATTAGCCAAAAACATTCAGTACTTC
CDR3aa: CASSFIVLAKNIQYF

abundance: NA
d_gene: NA
j_gene: TRBJ1-3
v_gene: TRBV18
CDR3nt: TGTGCCAGCTCACCAGGACTCTCTGGAAACACCATATATTTT
CDR3aa: CASSPGLSGNTIYF

abundance: NA
d_gene: NA
j_gene: TRBJ2-3
v_gene: TRBV14
CDR3nt: TGTGCCAGCAGCCAAGACAGATTGGATACGCAGTATTTT
CDR3aa: CASSQDRLDTQYF

abundance: few
d_gene: NA
j_gene: TRBJ1-1
v_gene: TRBV28
CDR3nt: TGTGCCAGCAGTTCCCTGGGGGCGAAGAATGGTGAAGCTTTCTTT
CDR3aa: CASSSLGAKNGEAFF

abundance: NA
d_gene: TRBD1
j_gene: TRBJ2-7
v_gene: TRBV6-5
CDR3nt: TGTGCCAGCAGTGCCGGGACAGCCTCCTACGAGCAGTACTTC
CDR3aa: CASSAGTASYEQYF

abundance: NA
d_gene: NA
j_gene: TRBJ2-7
v_gene: TRBV7-8
CDR3nt: TGTGCCAGCAGCTTAGGAGTGTCGGACTACGAGCAGTACTTC
CDR3aa: CASSLGVSDYEQYF

abundance: NA
d_gene: NA
j_gene: TRBJ2-5
v_gene: TRBV7-2
CDR3nt: TGTGCCAGCAGCCTCGGGGGAGCAGGGCTCCTATCGGGAGAGACCCAGTACTTC
CDR3aa: CASSLGGAGLLSGETQYF

abundance: NA
d_gene: NA
j_gene: TRBJ1-2
v_gene: TRBV29-1
CDR3nt: TGCAGCGTTATCCCAGACTCAGGGGGCTACACCTTC
CDR3aa: CSVIPDSGGYTF

abundance: NA
d_gene: TRBD2
j_gene: TRBJ2-1
v_gene: TRBV20-1
CDR3nt: TGCAGTGCTCATATAGCGGGAGTCGAGTTCTTC
CDR3aa: CSAHIAGVEFF

abundance: NA
d_gene: TRBD2
j_gene: TRBJ2-7
v_gene: TRBV6-6
CDR3nt: TGTGCCAGCAGTTATTCCCTAGCGGGGGGCGAGCAGTACTTC
CDR3aa: CASSYSLAGGEQYF

abundance: NA
d_gene: TRBD1
j_gene: TRBJ1-6
v_gene: TRBV14
CDR3nt: TGTGCCAGCAGCCCATCAGGGACAGGGCTTCGAAATTCACCCCTCCACTTT
CDR3aa: CASSPSGTGLRNSPLHF

abundance: once
d_gene: TRBD2
j_gene: TRBJ2-1
v_gene: TRBV7-9
CDR3nt: TGTGCCAGCAGCTTAGAGTTGCGGGGGGGGAATGAGCAGTTCTTC
CDR3aa: CASSLELRGGNEQFF

abundance: NA
d_gene: NA
j_gene: TRBJ2-7
v_gene: TRBV4-1
CDR3nt: TGCGCCAGCAGCCAAACAGACGAGCAGTACTTC
CDR3aa: CASSQTDEQYF

abundance: NA
d_gene: NA
j_gene: TRBJ1-2
v_gene: TRBV28
CDR3nt: TGTGCCAGCAGTTTTGGGGGGGCAGGGTCGAACTATGGCCACACCTTC
CDR3aa: CASSFGGAGSNYGHTF

abundance: NA
d_gene: NA
j_gene: TRBJ1-1
v_gene: TRBV7-3
CDR3nt: TGTGCCAGCAGATCCCACGGGGATGACACTGAAGCTTTCTTT
CDR3aa: CASRSHGDDTEAFF

abundance: NA
d_gene: NA
j_gene: TRBJ1-2
v_gene: TRBV19
CDR3nt: TGTGCCAGTGAGGATGTGAGGGGCTACACCTTC
CDR3aa: CASEDVRGYTF

abundance: NA
d_gene: NA
j_gene: TRBJ2-1
v_gene: TRBV5-4
CDR3nt: TGTGCCAGCAGCACAGGGACATTCTTTGAGCAGTTCTTC
CDR3aa: CASSTGTFFEQFF

abundance: few
d_gene: NA
j_gene: TRBJ1-6
v_gene: TRBV13
CDR3nt: TGTGCCAGCAGCATCGGTCAGGGAGGTGTTTCACCCCTCCACTTT
CDR3aa: CASSIGQGGVSPLHF

abundance: once
d_gene: NA
j_gene: TRBJ2-7
v_gene: TRBV9
CDR3nt: TGTGCCAGCAGCGTAGGCCAGGGCGAGCAGTACTTC
CDR3aa: CASSVGQGEQYF

abundance: once
d_gene: NA
j_gene: TRBJ2-1
v_gene: TRBV2
CDR3nt: TGTGCCAGCAGTAAAGGACTATCGTTTCCCTCCTACAATGAGCAGTTCTTC
CDR3aa: CASSKGLSFPSYNEQFF

abundance: NA
d_gene: TRBD1
j_gene: TRBJ2-7
v_gene: TRBV25-1
CDR3nt: TGTGCCAGCAGCGACCCGACAGGGTACGAGCAGTACTTC
CDR3aa: CASSDPTGYEQYF

abundance: NA
d_gene: TRBD1
j_gene: TRBJ2-7
v_gene: TRBV7-7
CDR3nt: TGTGCTAGCAGCCTCAGACCGGGACAGGGGTACGAGCAGTACTTC
CDR3aa: CASSLRPGQGYEQYF

abundance: NA
d_gene: TRBD2
j_gene: TRBJ2-1
v_gene: TRBV7-9
CDR3nt: TGTGCCAGCAGCTCCAGAAGGACTAGCACTCAAAATGAGCAGTTCTTC
CDR3aa: CASSSRRTSTQNEQFF

abundance: NA
d_gene: NA
j_gene: TRBJ2-1
v_gene: TRBV2
CDR3nt: TGTGCCAGCAGTGAACTTCCCCACAATGAGCAGTTCTTC
CDR3aa: CASSELPHNEQFF

abundance: few
d_gene: NA
j_gene: TRBJ1-1
v_gene: TRBV19
CDR3nt: TGTGCCAGTAGTAGGGGCGGTGGGGGGGCTGAAGCTTTCTTT
CDR3aa: CASSRGGGGAEAFF

abundance: NA
d_gene: TRBD2
j_gene: TRBJ2-1
v_gene: TRBV6-5
CDR3nt: TGTGCCAGCAGTTACAGTGGGACTACCGTTAGGGATGAGCAGTTCTTC
CDR3aa: CASSYSGTTVRDEQFF

abundance: NA
d_gene: NA
j_gene: TRBJ2-5
v_gene: TRBV28
CDR3nt: TGTGCCAGCAGCTCCGACGTCGGGGCCCAGTACTTC
CDR3aa: CASSSDVGAQYF

abundance: NA
d_gene: NA
j_gene: TRBJ1-1
v_gene: TRBV7-8
CDR3nt: TGTGCCAGCAGCCCCGGCAGGGCGGGGTTGAACACTGAAGCTTTCTTT
CDR3aa: CASSPGRAGLNTEAFF

abundance: NA
d_gene: NA
j_gene: TRBJ2-5
v_gene: TRBV11-3
CDR3nt: TGTGCCAGCAGCCCGCGCAAGGAGACCCAGTACTTC
CDR3aa: CASSPRKETQYF

abundance: NA
d_gene: TRBD2
j_gene: TRBJ2-1
v_gene: TRBV2
CDR3nt: TGTGCCAGCAGTGAAGCCCTAGCGGGGAACAATGAGCAGTTCTTC
CDR3aa: CASSEALAGNNEQFF

abundance: NA
d_gene: TRBD1
j_gene: TRBJ1-2
v_gene: TRBV6-6
CDR3nt: TGTGCCAGCAGATACAACACCGGGACAGGGACCTATGGCTACACCTTC
CDR3aa: CASRYNTGTGTYGYTF

abundance: NA
d_gene: TRBD1
j_gene: TRBJ2-7
v_gene: TRBV5-6
CDR3nt: TGTGCCAGCAGATTAACGACCGGGACAGCCTACGAGCAGTACTTC
CDR3aa: CASRLTTGTAYEQYF

abundance: NA
d_gene: NA
j_gene: TRBJ2-7
v_gene: TRBV29-1
CDR3nt: TGCAGCGTTGTTGAAGGACAGTGGGTCTCCGAGCAGTACTTC
CDR3aa: CSVVEGQWVSEQYF

abundance: NA
d_gene: TRBD2
j_gene: TRBJ2-1
v_gene: TRBV11-3
CDR3nt: TGTGCCAGCAGCTTGCGGGGGGGGCGCGATGAGCAGTTCTTC
CDR3aa: CASSLRGGRDEQFF

abundance: few
d_gene: NA
j_gene: TRBJ1-3
v_gene: TRBV5-1
CDR3nt: TGCGCCAGCAGCTTGGAGACGGGGGTAACTGGAAACACCATATATTTT
CDR3aa: CASSLETGVTGNTIYF

abundance: NA
d_gene: TRBD1
j_gene: TRBJ2-1
v_gene: TRBV6-6
CDR3nt: TGTGCCAGCGGAGAGGGGGCGGCGAATGAGCAGTTCTTC
CDR3aa: CASGEGAANEQFF

abundance: NA
d_gene: TRBD2
j_gene: TRBJ2-3
v_gene: TRBV27
CDR3nt: TGTGCCAGCAAGGGACTAGCGGGAGAAACAGATACGCAGTATTTT
CDR3aa: CASKGLAGETDTQYF

abundance: NA
d_gene: NA
j_gene: TRBJ1-3
v_gene: TRBV5-4
CDR3nt: TGTGCCAGCAGCTTCCGGCTTGGGGGCAGGGGATTTGGAAACACCATATATTTT
CDR3aa: CASSFRLGGRGFGNTIYF

abundance: NA
d_gene: TRBD1
j_gene: TRBJ2-7
v_gene: TRBV5-1
CDR3nt: TGCGCCAGCAGCTCACAGGGGTTTGGCGGTCACGAGCAGTACTTC
CDR3aa: CASSSQGFGGHEQYF

abundance: NA
d_gene: NA
j_gene: TRBJ1-1
v_gene: TRBV30
CDR3nt: TGTGCCTGCCTACCCCATTTCTTGAACACTGAAGCTTTCTTT
CDR3aa: CACLPHFLNTEAFF

abundance: NA
d_gene: TRBD2
j_gene: TRBJ2-7
v_gene: TRBV27
CDR3nt: TGTGCCAGCAGCCAGCGGGAGGGCTACGAGCAGTACTTC
CDR3aa: CASSQREGYEQYF

abundance: NA
d_gene: TRBD2
j_gene: TRBJ2-1
v_gene: TRBV19
CDR3nt: TGTGCCAGTAGTTGGGGACTAGCGGAATACAATGAGCAGTTCTTC
CDR3aa: CASSWGLAEYNEQFF

abundance: NA
d_gene: NA
j_gene: TRBJ1-2
v_gene: TRBV28
CDR3nt: TGTGCCAGCAGTCTCCCCCGATCGACGGAGGGTGGCTACACCTTC
CDR3aa: CASSLPRSTEGGYTF

abundance: NA
d_gene: NA
j_gene: TRBJ1-1
v_gene: TRBV9
CDR3nt: TGTGCCAGCAGCATGGGACTCGTGAACACCGAAGCTTTCTTT
CDR3aa: CASSMGLVNTEAFF

abundance: NA
d_gene: TRBD1
j_gene: TRBJ2-7
v_gene: TRBV29-1
CDR3nt: TGCAGCGTTGCGTTTGGGACAGGTTCCTACGAGCAGTACTTC
CDR3aa: CSVAFGTGSYEQYF

abundance: few
d_gene: NA
j_gene: TRBJ1-3
v_gene: TRBV5-4
CDR3nt: TGTGCCAGCAGCTTGGGGCAAACCTCTGGAAACACCATATATTTT
CDR3aa: CASSLGQTSGNTIYF

abundance: once
d_gene: NA
j_gene: TRBJ2-7
v_gene: TRBV6-5
CDR3nt: TGTGCCAGCAGCACAAGCGGCGGATCCTACGAGCAGTACTTC
CDR3aa: CASSTSGGSYEQYF

abundance: NA
d_gene: NA
j_gene: TRBJ2-5
v_gene: TRBV9
CDR3nt: TGTGCCAGCAGCGTAGAGGGACTGGGCCAAGAGACCCAGTACTTC
CDR3aa: CASSVEGLGQETQYF

abundance: NA
d_gene: NA
j_gene: TRBJ1-3
v_gene: TRBV5-5
CDR3nt: TGTGCCAGCAGCTTGGGGGGCAAGACCAGGAACACCATATATTTT
CDR3aa: CASSLGGKTRNTIYF